The 29 T cell receptor beta chains below were found in one sample sequenced in a study of blood T cell repertoires in COVID-19. Method: immunoSEQ multiplex PCR; TCRdb's copy keeps in-frame clones and lacks some. The profile shows hundreds of thousands of clones, roughly 80% of them singletons. Sequenced input: peripheral blood. Receptor source: a woman older than 75 with COVID-19, enrolled during active disease.

The chain couples TRBV4-1 to TRBJ2-1; no definite D call. CDR3 length equals 14 residues. The V end lost 1 base, the J end lost 2 bases, and 6 bases lay between the germline ends. From germline, CDR1 is MGHRA and CDR2 YSYEKL. The CDR3 sequence: CASSQGGTYNEQFF. CDR3 coding DNA: TGCGCCAGCAGCCAAGGCGGTACCTACAATGAGCAGTTCTTC.

V usage is TRBV10-3 and J usage is TRBJ2-7; no definite D call. This CDR3 has 13 residues. Germline V gene data show CDR1 as ENHRY and CDR2 as SYGVKD. Trimming removed 2 bases at V and 3 bases at J, with 8 bases between. The CDR3 sequence: CAISEARIYEQYF. The DNA of the CDR3 is TGTGCCATCAGTGAGGCGAGAATCTACGAGCAGTACTTC.

The genes are TRBV4-2 and TRBJ2-3; tentative D call: TRBD1 (5 bases). In germline, CDR1 is LGHNA, CDR2 YNFKEQ. The CDR3 totals 13 residues. V lost 1 base and J lost 5, with 7 bases in between. CDR3 nucleotide sequence: TGTGCCAGCAGCCAAGGACAGCAAGATACGCAGTATTTT. This encodes CASSQGQQDTQYF.

The chain uses TRBV11-2 and TRBJ1-4, with 7 nucleotides matching TRBD1. The length of the CDR3 is 14 residues. Trimming at V came to 1 base and at J to 7 bases, leaving 3 bases not matched to a gene. Germline V lookup: CDR1 SGHAT, CDR2 FQNNGV. This chain's CDR3 is CASSLAWDSEKLFF. For the CDR3, the DNA is TGTGCCAGCAGCTTAGCCTGGGACAGTGAAAAACTGTTTTTT.

The rearrangement links TRBV6-5 to TRBJ2-1, with 14 nucleotides matching TRBD2. The germline V gene has CDR1 MNHEY and CDR2 SVGAGI. With 7 bases clipped from V and 8 bases from J, the junction kept 7 bases outside the gene matches. The CDR3 totals 15 residues. Written as DNA, the CDR3 is TGTGCCAGCATGTCCGGGACTAGCGGGGGAGATGAGCAGTTCTTC. Amino acids: CASMSGTSGGDEQFF.

The count of this clone is one. The chain combines TRBV18 with TRBJ1-4; D is uncertain. The germline V and J ends were trimmed by 0 bases and 5 bases, with 10 bases remaining between them. CDR3 length: 15 residues. The germline V gene has CDR1 KGHSH and CDR2 LQKENI. CDR3 protein: CASSPPSVENEKLFF. For the CDR3, the DNA is TGTGCCAGCTCACCACCATCCGTGGAGAATGAAAAACTGTTTTTT.

This rearrangement joins TRBV4-2 to TRBJ2-5; D is uncertain. Germline V lookup: CDR1 LGHNA, CDR2 YNFKEQ. The V end was cut by 0 bases, the J end by 2 bases, with 10 bases between. This CDR3 has 15 residues. The CDR3 loop is CASSQDLLTQETQYF. In DNA form, the CDR3 reads TGTGCCAGCAGCCAAGATCTTTTAACACAAGAGACCCAGTACTTC.

This clone has only a few counts. V and J are TRBV5-1 and TRBJ2-4; 8 bases align to TRBD1. Germline V lookup: CDR1 SGHRS, CDR2 YFSETQ. The CDR3 spans 16 residues. V lost 0 bases and J lost 1; bases outside the gene matches: 3. The CDR3 nucleotides read TGCGCCAGCAGCTTGGGGGACAGGATCGCCAAAAACATTCAGTACTTC. It encodes CASSLGDRIAKNIQYF.

This chain connects TRBV7-9 to TRBJ1-6, with 7 positions matching TRBD1. This CDR3 has 14 residues. Trimming took 5 bases from V and 5 from J; bases not matched to a gene: 3. Germline CDR1 SEHNR, CDR2 FQNEAQ (reference sequence). The CDR3 DNA reads TGTGCCAGCAGCCCCGGACAGGATAATTCACCCCTCCACTTT. Translating gives CASSPGQDNSPLHF.

The genes are TRBV6-5 and TRBJ1-1; D not resolved. Trimming removed 7 bases from V and 10 bases from J, with 16 bases in between. The germline CDR1 and CDR2 sequences are MNHEY and SVGAGI. There are 12 residues in the CDR3. The CDR3 DNA reads as TGTGCCAGCAAGTCGGGTGGGTTGGTAGCTTTCTTT. As protein: CASKSGGLVAFF.

This chain uses TRBV20-1 with TRBJ2-1; weak D call: TRBD2 (7 bases). V was clipped by 6 bases and J by 3 bases, with 15 bases between them. This CDR3 spans 14 amino acids. Germline CDR1 reads DFQATT; CDR2 reads SNEGSKA (reference sequence). CDR3 in DNA: TGCAGTGCAAGTCGGGGGGCGGACTACAATGAGCAGTTCTTC. Amino acid sequence: CSASRGADYNEQFF.

The J gene is TRBJ1-2, the V gene TRBV27, with D possibly being TRBD1 (6 bases). Deletions cut 6 bases from V and 4 bases from J, with 18 bases between. Germline V CDR1 and CDR2: MNHEY, SMNVEV (reference sequence). The CDR3 sequence is 15 residues long. Here the CDR3 reads CASRPNRQVPYGYTF. The CDR3 nucleotides are TGTGCCAGCAGACCCAACCGACAGGTCCCCTATGGCTACACCTTC.

The chain couples TRBV5-1 to TRBJ1-1, with 10 bases fitting TRBD1. CDR1 and CDR2 (germline): SGHRS, YFSETQ. Trimming cost V 4 bases and J 5 bases; bases outside gene matches: 14. There are 17 residues in the CDR3. The CDR3: CASSQGRDRGLGTEAFF. The CDR3 coding sequence is TGCGCCAGCAGCCAGGGTCGGGACAGGGGATTGGGGACTGAAGCTTTCTTT.

The genes are TRBV7-9 and TRBJ2-5; TRBD1 agrees at 10 bases. The CDR3 is made up of 17 amino acids. Losses at the gene ends were 2 bases for V and 2 bases for J; bases not matched to a gene: 8. The germline gives CDR1 SEHNR, CDR2 FQNEAQ (reference sequence). CDR3 protein: CASSLRAGQGFQETQYF. The CDR3 DNA sequence: TGTGCCAGCAGCTTAAGAGCGGGACAGGGGTTTCAAGAGACCCAGTACTTC.

This clone has only one observation. This chain uses TRBV4-1 with TRBJ2-3, with 8 bases lining up with TRBD1. Germline V gene lookup returns CDR1 MGHRA and CDR2 YSYEKL. This CDR3 has 17 amino acids. After removal of 4 bases from V and 3 bases from J, the junction contained 12 bases not matched to a gene. The CDR3: CASSRSGQGGTTDTQYF. The CDR3 DNA is TGCGCCAGCAGCCGAAGTGGACAGGGCGGCACTACAGATACGCAGTATTTT.

The chain carries TRBV6-5 and TRBJ2-3; 10 bases are shared with TRBD2. Germline values: CDR1 MNHEY, CDR2 SVGAGI. J gave up 1 base and V 7 bases, and 2 bases lay outside the gene matches. The CDR3 totals 14 residues. The CDR3, as DNA: TGTGCCAGCATCGGGACTAGCGGCACAGATACGCAGTATTTT. Encoded protein: CASIGTSGTDTQYF.

This clone was recorded a few times. V usage is TRBV5-1 and J usage is TRBJ2-7; 13 bases align to TRBD2. The CDR3 runs to 15 residues. Trimming cost V 2 bases and J 4 bases; bases outside gene matches: 3. Germline V gene lookup returns CDR1 SGHRS and CDR2 YFSETQ. CDR3 in amino acids: CASSFGLAGAYEQYF. DNA for the CDR3: TGCGCCAGCAGCTTCGGACTAGCGGGAGCATACGAGCAGTACTTC.

This clone appeared a few times. The chain has TRBV11-2 and TRBJ1-2; tentative D call: TRBD1 (5 bases). V was clipped by 1 base and J by 3 bases, with 12 bases between them. This CDR3 has 15 residues. Germline CDR1 and CDR2: SGHAT and FQNNGV. The CDR3 protein is CASSLVGAGDYGYTF. CDR3 coding DNA: TGTGCCAGCAGCTTAGTAGGGGCGGGAGACTATGGCTACACCTTC.

CDR3 nucleotides: TGTGCCAGCAGCTTGGTGGGCAACTCTGGAAACACCATATATTTT. Its translation: CASSLVGNSGNTIYF. V and J are TRBV5-4 and TRBJ1-3; D ambiguous. The CDR3 extends over 15 amino acids. The V gene lost 0 bases and the J gene lost 0 bases, with 7 bases spanning the gap. From germline, CDR1 is SGHNT and CDR2 YYREEE (reference sequence).

V gene TRBV12-3 or TRBV12-4 combines with J gene TRBJ2-3; D possibly corresponds to TRBD2 (6 bases). The CDR3 extends over 13 amino acids. The V end was cut by 6 bases, the J end by 1 base, with 8 bases between. As DNA, the CDR3 is TGTGCCAGCAGGGGCGGGGGCACAGATACGCAGTATTTT. This translates into CASRGGGTDTQYF.

The chain joins TRBV5-4 to TRBJ2-3; 8 bases are a match to TRBD2. V lost 1 base to trimming and J lost 2 bases; unmatched junction nucleotides: 6. This CDR3 is 16 amino acids long. Germline CDR1 SGHNT, CDR2 YYREEE (reference sequence). CDR3 region: CASSLNGRAPTDTQYF. CDR3 DNA sequence: TGTGCCAGCAGCTTGAACGGGAGGGCCCCCACAGATACGCAGTATTTT. Variable domain in full (rest from reference TRBV5-4 and TRBJ2-3): ETGVTQSPTHLIKTRGQQVTLRCSSQSGHNTVSWYQQALGQGPQFIFQYYREEENGRGNFPPRFSGLQFPNYSSELNVNALELDDSALYLCASSLNGRAPTDTQYFGPGTRLTVL.

Notes on this clone: Other nucleotide sequences from this sample produce the same CDR3. CDR3 nucleotide sequence: TGTGCCAGTAGTATGGGACAGGGGGCATCCTATGGCTACACCTTC. Its translation is CASSMGQGASYGYTF. The chain joins TRBV19 to TRBJ1-2; 12 bases align to TRBD1. CDR1 is LNHDA and CDR2 is SQIVND in the germline V gene (reference sequence). With V trimmed by 3 bases and J by 4 bases, 3 bases remained unmatched. This CDR3 has 15 amino acids.

This clone showed up just once. CDR3: CASSLAPASSYNEQFF. The DNA of the CDR3 is TGCGCCAGCAGCTTGGCTCCTGCGAGCTCCTACAATGAGCAGTTCTTC. The rearrangement links TRBV5-1 to TRBJ2-1; D is unclear. V gave up 0 bases and J gave up 0 bases, with 10 bases separating them. The CDR3 totals 16 residues. CDR1 and CDR2 (germline): SGHRS, YFSETQ.

This clone has just one count. The chain carries TRBV30 and TRBJ2-7; no firm D call. Trimming took 7 bases from V and 2 from J, leaving 15 bases between them. CDR1 is GTSNPN, CDR2 SVGIG, per germline (reference sequence). This CDR3 contains 13 residues. As DNA, the CDR3 is TGTGCCTCGTGGCTGGCCGGAGCCTACGAGCAGTACTTC. This codes for CASWLAGAYEQYF.

This sequence joins TRBV5-6 and TRBJ2-7; no clear D gene. V lost 1 base, J lost 0 bases, and 8 bases lay in between. Per the germline V gene, CDR1 is SGHDT and CDR2 is YYEEEE. This CDR3 is 14 amino acids long. The DNA for the CDR3 is TGTGCCAGCAGCTTGTCCGTGAGCTCCTACGAGCAGTACTTC. Translation gives CASSLSVSSYEQYF.

The rearrangement links TRBV6-5 to TRBJ1-5, with D perhaps TRBD1 (5 bases). CDR3 length equals 15 residues. Germline V gives CDR1 MNHEY, CDR2 SVGAGI. V was trimmed by 4 bases and J by 2 bases, leaving 12 bases between them. CDR3 DNA: TGTGCCAGCAGTTCGGCAGGGCTGGGCAATCAGCCCCAGCATTTT. This codes for CASSSAGLGNQPQHF.

The V and J genes are TRBV7-9 and TRBJ2-7, with TRBD2 matching 9 bases. The trim removed 0 bases at V and 6 bases at J, leaving 6 bases unmatched. Germline CDR1 reads SEHNR; CDR2 reads FQNEAQ (reference sequence). CDR3 length: 15 residues. CDR3 coding DNA: TGTGCCAGCAGCTTAGCCCTAGCGGGATTACGCGAGCAGTACTTC. Its protein product is CASSLALAGLREQYF.

This clone has a single count. Other DNA sequences in the sample encode the same CDR3. The chain is built from TRBV24-1 and TRBJ2-2; 7 bases align to TRBD1. Trimming removed 3 bases from V and 2 bases from J; junction bases left unmatched: 5. The CDR3 extends over 16 amino acids. CDR1 is KGHDR and CDR2 is SFDVKD in the germline V gene. CDR3 coding DNA: TGTGCCACCAGTGATACCGGGACAGCAAACACCGGGGAGCTGTTTTTT. As protein: CATSDTGTANTGELFF.

V usage is TRBV7-6 and J usage is TRBJ2-7; TRBD1 agrees at 9 bases. The V segment lost 4 bases and the J segment 2 bases; nucleotides outside the gene matches: 3. CDR3 length: 14 amino acids. Germline V lookup: CDR1 SGHVS, CDR2 FNYEAQ. CDR3 residues: CASSSRQGAYEQYF. The CDR3 DNA reads TGTGCCAGCAGCTCACGACAGGGGGCCTACGAGCAGTACTTC.